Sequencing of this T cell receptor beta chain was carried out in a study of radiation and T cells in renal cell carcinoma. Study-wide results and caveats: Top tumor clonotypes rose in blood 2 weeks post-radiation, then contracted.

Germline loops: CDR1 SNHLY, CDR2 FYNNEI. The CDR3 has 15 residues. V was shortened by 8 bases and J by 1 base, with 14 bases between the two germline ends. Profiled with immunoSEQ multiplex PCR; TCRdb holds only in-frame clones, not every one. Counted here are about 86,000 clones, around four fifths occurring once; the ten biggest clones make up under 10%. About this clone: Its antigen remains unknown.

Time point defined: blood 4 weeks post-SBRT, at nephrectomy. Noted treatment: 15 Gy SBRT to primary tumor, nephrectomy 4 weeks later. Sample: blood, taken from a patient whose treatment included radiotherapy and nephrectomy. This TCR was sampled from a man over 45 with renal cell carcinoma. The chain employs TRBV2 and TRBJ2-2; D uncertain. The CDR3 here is CASLYYPGNTGELFF. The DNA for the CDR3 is TGTGCCAGCCTTTACTATCCAGGGAACACCGGGGAGCTGTTTTTT.